Presented here are 13 T cell receptor beta chains from one specimen sequenced in a study of T cells after yellow fever vaccination (dated by TCRdb to between 2019 and 2020). The library came from 5' RACE. Sequencing was performed on an Illumina HiSeq 2500. TCRdb passed the public sequencing reads through fastp at Q25 and MiXCR, retaining productive beta sequences. Every entry covers one CDR3 protein and lists the most common genes and DNA from its rows. The sample profile shows around 120,000 distinct CDR3 sequences; about 7.2% of them were found once. Approximately 2.7% of the sample is held by the ten biggest clonotypes. The sample's treatment or condition label, decoded: live attenuated yellow fever vaccine strain. The sample was CD4+ T cells sorted from PBMCs, taken roughly seven weeks after the first yellow fever vaccination. Receptor source: a man between 18 and 29 years old who received the YFV17D yellow fever vaccine.

This clonotype was picked up many times. This chain uses TRBV7-2 with TRBJ1-5; D is unresolved. Germline CDR1 and CDR2: SGHTA and FQGNSA. The CDR3 length is 17 residues. V lost 1 base and J lost 8, with 21 bases in between. The CDR3 spells CASSLGLAGGSPKPQHF. CDR3 sequence (DNA): TGTGCCAGCAGCTTAGGACTAGCGGGCGGTTCACCCAAGCCCCAGCATTTT.

This clonotype was detected many times. At one end, the junction sequence differs from germline, possibly due to a read error. In DNA, the CDR3 is TGCGCCAGCAACTTGCGGGGTCAAGAGACCCAGTACTTC. Residues: CASNLRGQETQYF. The chain has TRBV5-1 and TRBJ2-5, with D possibly being TRBD2 (6 bases). This CDR3 has 13 amino acids. CDR1 and CDR2 from the germline V gene are SGHRS and YFSETQ. Drawing the rest from reference TRBV5-1 and TRBJ2-5, the complete variable domain is KAGVTQTPRYLIKTRGQQVTLSCSPISGHRSVSWYQQTPGQGLQFLFEYFSETQRNKGNFPGRFSGRQFSNSRSEMNVSTLELGDSALYLCASNLRGQETQYFGPGTRLLVL.

This clonotype occurred many times. The gene calls are TRBV12-3 or TRBV12-4 and TRBJ1-1; no reliable D call. The CDR3 has 14 amino acids. V was clipped by 4 bases and J by 6 bases, with 15 bases between them. This CDR3 is CASSSHGTKAEAFF. Written as DNA, the CDR3 is TGTGCCAGCAGTTCCCACGGAACCAAGGCTGAAGCTTTCTTT.

This clonotype showed up many times. J is TRBJ2-2 and V is TRBV6-2 or TRBV6-3; no definite D call. CDR1 and CDR2 from the germline V gene are MNHEY and SVGEGT. V lost 6 bases, J lost 4 bases, and 9 bases lay in between. The CDR3 is 13 amino acids. CDR3 region: CASRLSFTGELFF. The CDR3 DNA is TGTGCCAGCAGGTTGAGTTTCACCGGGGAGCTGTTTTTT.

This rearrangement joins TRBV23-1 to TRBJ2-4; 8 bases fit TRBD1. TRBV23-1 is labeled an ORF, and its function is uncertain. The trim removed 2 bases at V and 1 base at J, leaving 4 bases unmatched. The length of the CDR3 is 16 residues. CDR3 nucleotides: TGCGCCAGCAGTCAACGGACAGGGCGGGCCAAAAACATTCAGTACTTC. Residues: CASSQRTGRAKNIQYF.

This clonotype was seen at least ten times. The chain is built from TRBV28 and TRBJ2-5, with 7 bases lining up with TRBD2. The CDR3 is 15 residues long. After removal of 7 bases from V and 5 bases from J, the junction contained 13 bases not matched to a gene. Germline lookup yields CDR1 MDHEN and CDR2 SYDVKM. Here the CDR3 reads CASTSPSGGEETQYF. The CDR3 DNA reads as TGTGCCAGCACCTCACCGTCGGGGGGTGAGGAGACCCAGTACTTC.

This clonotype was counted ten times or more. This chain connects TRBV20-1 to TRBJ2-3; D uncertain. V was trimmed by 3 bases and J by 0 bases, leaving 10 bases between them. The CDR3 is made up of 14 amino acids. Looked up from germline, CDR1 is DFQATT and CDR2 is SNEGSKA (reference sequence). The CDR3 DNA follows: TGCAGTGCTAGTGAGCAGCCTAGCACAGATACGCAGTATTTT. Translated, it gives CSASEQPSTDTQYF.

This clonotype was picked up a small number of times. V gene TRBV5-4 combines with J gene TRBJ1-3, with D possibly matching TRBD1 (6 bases). V was trimmed by 0 bases and J by 0 bases, leaving 10 bases between them. This CDR3 has 16 residues. The germline gives CDR1 SGHNT, CDR2 YYREEE (reference sequence). The CDR3 spells CASSLGGGLSGNTIYF. The CDR3 nucleotides are TGTGCCAGCAGCTTGGGGGGGGGCCTCTCTGGAAACACCATATATTTT. Full variable domain (outside the CDR3, taken from reference TRBV5-4 and TRBJ1-3): ETGVTQSPTHLIKTRGQQVTLRCSSQSGHNTVSWYQQALGQGPQFIFQYYREEENGRGNFPPRFSGLQFPNYSSELNVNALELDDSALYLCASSLGGGLSGNTIYFGEGSWLTVV.

This clonotype was observed many times. The rearrangement joins TRBV12-3 or TRBV12-4 to TRBJ2-2, with D perhaps being TRBD1 or TRBD2 (5 bases each). Trimming removed 2 bases from V and 4 bases from J, with 11 bases in between. The CDR3 is made up of 15 amino acids. The CDR3 here is CASSLMGERTGELFF. The CDR3 DNA reads TGTGCCAGCAGTTTAATGGGGGAGCGCACCGGGGAGCTGTTTTTT.

This clonotype was seen ten or more times. V and J are TRBV5-1 and TRBJ1-1; a possible D gene is TRBD1 (5 bases). Trimming removed 2 bases at V and 7 bases at J, with 15 bases between. The CDR3 totals 14 residues. Germline lookup yields CDR1 SGHRS and CDR2 YFSETQ. CDR3 sequence (DNA): TGCGCCAGCAGCTTCCAGGGAGACCGAAGTGAAGCTTTCTTT. Protein product: CASSFQGDRSEAFF.

This clonotype was seen ten or more times. CDR3 in amino acids: CASRYRQGTDTQYF. Written as DNA, the CDR3 is TGTGCCAGCAGGTACAGACAGGGGACAGATACGCAGTATTTT. The J gene is TRBJ2-3, the V gene TRBV7-3; TRBD1 matches 8 bases. The germline gives CDR1 SGHTA, CDR2 FQGTGA. The V and J ends lost 6 bases and 3 bases, in that order; junction bases with no gene match: 5. The CDR3 loop spans 14 amino acids.

This clonotype was seen repeatedly, ten times or more. The chain joins TRBV25-1 to TRBJ1-1; D uncertain. CDR3 length equals 14 residues. The V gene's germline CDR1 is MGHDK and CDR2 SYGVNS. The germline V and J ends were trimmed by 0 bases and 5 bases, with 10 bases remaining between them. DNA for the CDR3: TGTGCCAGCAGTGAATATAGGGATGGGACTGAAGCTTTCTTT. The encoded protein is CASSEYRDGTEAFF.

Comments on this clonotype: A much bigger clone sits one base away, suggesting this may be a read error. The chain recombines TRBV3-1 with TRBJ2-1; TRBD2 agrees at 8 bases. Per the germline V gene, CDR1 is LGHDT and CDR2 is YNNKEL (reference sequence). The CDR3 contains 15 residues. The DNA for the CDR3 is TGTGCCTGCAGCCAACCGGGACTAGGTCGGAATGAGCAGTTCTTC. Its protein is CACSQPGLGRNEQFF.